This T cell receptor (beta chain) was captured by sequencing in a study of T cell repertoires in cytomegalovirus infection. Overall study findings and caveats: CMV-specific HLA-C-restricted TCR beta clonotypes dominated the ex vivo response.

From the reads, TCRdb called clonotypes with MiXCR, one entry per CDR3 protein. The table records around 900,000 distinct CDR3 sequences, approximately 33% of them present only once. Concerning this clonotype: Its cognate antigen is unknown.

This TCR was recovered from a human donor in good health (CMV status not recorded). Some clones in this sample may be carry-over from other donors' samples. This material consisted of cultured CD8+ T cells from PBMCs, taken from culture after CMV antigen stimulation.

The CDR3 DNA follows: TGTGCCAGCAGCTCAGCCCCGGGACAGGGGACACCGAACACTGAAGCTTTCTTT. It encodes CASSSAPGQGTPNTEAFF. The gene calls are TRBV7-9 and TRBJ1-1; 10 positions match TRBD1. With 4 bases clipped from V and 1 base from J, the junction kept 12 bases outside the gene matches. CDR3 size: 18 residues. CDR1 and CDR2 from the germline V gene are SEHNR and FQNEAQ (reference sequence).